This note documents a single T cell receptor beta chain sequence. This entry is derived from a study of quantifying T cell responses using KT2 cells. Study in general: Reverse transcription used primers in the TCR alpha and beta constant regions.

A single-stranded UMI oligo with SP2 sequence was ligated to cDNA 3' ends. First-round PCR used around 4 cycles and beta primers RC1.1 and RC1.2 covering TRBC1 and TRBC2. Starting with the second PCR, alpha and beta TCR chains went through separate processing. A single record per CDR3 protein comes from TCRdb applying MiXCR to the UMI-ligation and nested PCR reads. The profile shows 40,000 to 55,000 distinct CDR3 sequences, 11% of them singletons. A range of KT2-to-PBMC ratios was made using fixed PBMC numbers. Sequenced sample: PBMCs spiked with cells of the T cell clone KT2. The TCR comes from a human donor.

For the CDR3, the DNA is TGCAGTGCTAGAGCCCTAGCGGGAGTCGTATACGAGCAGTACTTC. Translation: CSARALAGVVYEQYF. The chain employs TRBV20-1 and TRBJ2-7, with 10 bases matching TRBD2. This CDR3 comprises 15 residues. Germline trimming cut 1 base from V and 4 bases from J; bases unmatched to any gene: 7. Germline V CDR1 and CDR2: DFQATT, SNEGSKA (reference sequence).